These T cell receptor beta chains were read from a single sample in a study of blood T cell repertoires in COVID-19. Here immunoSEQ multiplex PCR was the method, and the copy in TCRdb shows in-frame clones only, minus some. The sample has 95,000 to 150,000 clones; 84% are singletons. The specimen sequenced was PBMCs or T cells enriched from blood (not recorded which). These TCRs come from a woman under 40 who had recovered from COVID-19. The CDR3 runs from the conserved cysteine through the conserved F or W. The D gene is left open where the match is weak. Some rows have no size entry. The others give once, few or many, or a class for an expanded clone.

TRBJ1-2	-	TRBV29-1	-	TGCAGCGTACGATTCCGGGACACCTCTAACTATGGCTACACCTTC	CSVRFRDTSNYGYTF
TRBJ1-3	-	TRBV19	few	TGTGCCAGCCATAAACCCGGGGAGACCACTGGAAACACCATATATTTT	CASHKPGETTGNTIYF
TRBJ2-7	-	TRBV7-2	few	TGTGCCAGCAGCCGCGACAGGACGTGGCTGGAGTACTTC	CASSRDRTWLEYF
TRBJ1-6	-	TRBV28	-	TGTGCCAGCAGTACTTTCCGGGGTAATTCACCCCTCCACTTT	CASSTFRGNSPLHF
TRBJ1-1	-	TRBV18	-	TGTGCCAGCTCATCCCGCCAGGGTCACATGAACACTGAAGCTTTCTTT	CASSSRQGHMNTEAFF
TRBJ1-5	-	TRBV12-2	-	TGTGCAAGTCGCTCCGCCGGGACAGAAGATCAGCCCCAGCATTTT	CASRSAGTEDQPQHF
TRBJ1-5	-	TRBV19	-	TGTGCCAGTAGTATAGATTACCCAGTGAATCAGCCCCAGCATTTT	CASSIDYPVNQPQHF
TRBJ1-4	TRBD1	TRBV5-1	-	TGCGCCAGCACCCGGACAGGAAGAAATGAAAAACTGTTTTTT	CASTRTGRNEKLFF
TRBJ2-5	-	TRBV9	-	TGTGCCAGCAGCGTATTTTTTGGCGAGACCCAGTACTTC	CASSVFFGETQYF
TRBJ1-2	TRBD1	TRBV6-5	once	TGTGCCAGCAGTAGATCGGGACAGGTTAACTATGGCTACACCTTC	CASSRSGQVNYGYTF
TRBJ2-3	-	TRBV7-8	-	TGTGCCAGCAGCCTCCCCGGGCCAAGGGGGACAGATACGCAGTATTTT	CASSLPGPRGTDTQYF
TRBJ1-2	TRBD1	TRBV2	-	TGTGCCAGCAGTGGGGGGACAGGGGGCGGCTACACCTTC	CASSGGTGGGYTF
TRBJ2-7	TRBD2	TRBV7-8	-	TGTGCCAGCAGCTTACCGACTAGCGGAGGGGGGGCAACCTACGAGCAGTACTTC	CASSLPTSGGGATYEQYF
TRBJ1-1	-	TRBV7-9	many	TGTGCCAGCAGCTTAGTAGCGGGAAGGAGCACTGAAGCTTTCTTT	CASSLVAGRSTEAFF
TRBJ2-3	TRBD1	TRBV6-5	-	TGTGCCAGCAGCAGACAGGGGAAGATCACAGATACGCAGTATTTT	CASSRQGKITDTQYF
TRBJ1-1	-	TRBV25-1	-	TGTGCCACCACCGAAGCCGGTGTGGGGAGGACTGAAGCTTTCTTT	CATTEAGVGRTEAFF
TRBJ1-6	-	TRBV7-2	-	TGTGCCAGCAGCTCAGGGTTTCGACGTTCACCCCTCCACTTT	CASSSGFRRSPLHF
TRBJ1-5	TRBD1	TRBV19	-	TGTGCCAGTAGTCCGACCGGGACAGGGAATCAGCCCCAGCATTTT	CASSPTGTGNQPQHF
TRBJ2-1	TRBD1	TRBV12-3/TRBV12-4	-	TGTGCCAGCAGCCCCGGGACAGGGTTGTTCTTC	CASSPGTGLFF
TRBJ2-1	-	TRBV7-6	-	TGTGCCAGCAGCTTAGGTGAGGCCAATGAGCAGTTCTTC	CASSLGEANEQFF
TRBJ2-7	-	TRBV5-6	-	TGTGCCAGCAGCTCCCTGGGCAGGGACGAGCAGTACTTC	CASSSLGRDEQYF
TRBJ1-6	-	TRBV10-3	-	TGTGCCATCAGTGAGGACGGAGGGGTAGGGAGCTCCTATAATTCACCCCTCCACTTT	CAISEDGGVGSSYNSPLHF
TRBJ1-3	-	TRBV7-9	few	TGTGCTCTCGGGGGAATTGGCTCTGGAAACACCATATATTTT	CALGGIGSGNTIYF
TRBJ2-2	TRBD2	TRBV30	-	TGTGCCTGGAGGGGACTAGCCGGGAACACCGGGGAGCTGTTTTTT	CAWRGLAGNTGELFF
TRBJ2-7	-	TRBV16	-	TGTGCCAGCAGCCCCCCGGGGAACGAGCAGTACTTC	CASSPPGNEQYF
TRBJ2-4	TRBD2	TRBV5-5	once	TGTGCCAGCAGCTTGGCACGAGCGGGGTTAGCCAAAAACATTCAGTACTTC	CASSLARAGLAKNIQYF
TRBJ1-4	-	TRBV20-1	-	TGCAGTGCCAGACAGTCTGAAAAACTGTTTTTT	CSARQSEKLFF
TRBJ1-5	-	TRBV7-3	-	TGTGCCAGCAGCTTACGACACAATCAGCCCCAGCATTTT	CASSLRHNQPQHF
TRBJ2-1	TRBD2	TRBV30	-	TGTGCCTGGACCCTCGGGGGCGGGGGGTACAATGAGCAGTTCTTC	CAWTLGGGGYNEQFF
TRBJ2-7	-	TRBV5-1	-	TGCGCCAGCAGCTTGGTAGGGGGCTCCTACGAGCAGTACTTC	CASSLVGGSYEQYF
TRBJ1-4	-	TRBV5-4	-	TGTGCCAGCAGCTTAAGGGGGGGCAGGTCCCTGTTTTTT	CASSLRGGRSLFF
TRBJ1-2	-	TRBV21-1	-	TGTGCCAGCAGCAAAGTGGGGGCGGCAGGGCCTCCTAACTATGGCTACACCTTC	CASSKVGAAGPPNYGYTF
TRBJ2-1	TRBD2	TRBV6-5	-	TGTGCCAGCAGCCGAGCTAGCGGGAGATATGAGCAGTTCTTC	CASSRASGRYEQFF
TRBJ2-2	-	TRBV21-1	-	TGTGCCAGCAGGGAGACAGGAACCGGGGAGCTGTTTTTT	CASRETGTGELFF
TRBJ1-1	TRBD1	TRBV7-9	-	TGTGCCAGCAACCCACAGGGGACGAACACTGAAGCTTTCTTT	CASNPQGTNTEAFF